The rows below give T cell receptor beta chains drawn from one sample of a study of blood T cell repertoires in COVID-19. Produced via immunoSEQ multiplex PCR; TCRdb's table is partial and in-frame only. The sample carries 74,000 or so clones, 75% to 90% recorded once. Material for sequencing was peripheral blood. The source is a man aged 50 or older with acute or convalescent COVID-19. Both conserved end residues are part of each CDR3. The order of the fields is J gene, clone size, V gene, D gene, CDR3 protein, CDR3 DNA. A D gene is named only where the DNA matches it firmly. Rows give clone size only sometimes, using once, few, many, or a class for an expanded clone.

J gene: TRBJ2-4
clone size: .
V gene: TRBV19
D gene: TRBD2
CDR3 protein: CASRTSGTAKNIQYF
CDR3 DNA: TGTGCCAGCAGGACTAGCGGGACTGCTAAAAACATTCAGTACTTC

J gene: TRBJ1-5
clone size: .
V gene: TRBV30
D gene: .
CDR3 protein: CAWSRQVNQPQHF
CDR3 DNA: TGTGCCTGGAGTAGGCAGGTCAATCAGCCCCAGCATTTT

J gene: TRBJ2-5
clone size: .
V gene: TRBV12-3/TRBV12-4
D gene: .
CDR3 protein: CASSRGFQETQYF
CDR3 DNA: TGTGCCAGCAGCCGGGGTTTTCAAGAGACCCAGTACTTC

J gene: TRBJ2-7
clone size: .
V gene: TRBV25-1
D gene: .
CDR3 protein: CASTSGQSYEQYF
CDR3 DNA: TGTGCCAGCACATCCGGACAGTCCTACGAGCAGTACTTC

J gene: TRBJ1-5
clone size: .
V gene: TRBV6-5
D gene: .
CDR3 protein: CASSLGWGDQPQHF
CDR3 DNA: TGTGCCAGCAGTCTTGGCTGGGGGGATCAGCCCCAGCATTTT

J gene: TRBJ1-4
clone size: .
V gene: TRBV28
D gene: TRBD1
CDR3 protein: CASSFSFRDRGVATNEKLFF
CDR3 DNA: TGTGCCAGCAGTTTCTCCTTCCGGGACAGGGGGGTAGCAACTAATGAAAAACTGTTTTTT

J gene: TRBJ2-7
clone size: .
V gene: TRBV19
D gene: .
CDR3 protein: CASSISVLDYEQYF
CDR3 DNA: TGTGCCAGTAGTATTAGCGTGCTTGACTACGAGCAGTACTTC

J gene: TRBJ2-1
clone size: .
V gene: TRBV5-4
D gene: TRBD1
CDR3 protein: CASSWPGQGYNEQFF
CDR3 DNA: TGTGCCAGCAGCTGGCCGGGACAGGGCTACAATGAGCAGTTCTTC

J gene: TRBJ1-4
clone size: .
V gene: TRBV6-6
D gene: .
CDR3 protein: CASSRTGQWDEKLFF
CDR3 DNA: TGTGCCAGCAGTCGCACAGGGCAATGGGATGAAAAACTGTTTTTT

J gene: TRBJ1-1
clone size: .
V gene: TRBV20-1
D gene: .
CDR3 protein: CSALLRTDAFF
CDR3 DNA: TGCAGTGCCCTGCTCCGAACAGACGCTTTCTTT

J gene: TRBJ2-1
clone size: .
V gene: TRBV3-1/TRBV3-2
D gene: TRBD2
CDR3 protein: CASSRWTSSYNEQFF
CDR3 DNA: TGTGCCAGCAGCCGTTGGACTAGCTCCTACAATGAGCAGTTCTTC

J gene: TRBJ1-2
clone size: .
V gene: TRBV10-3
D gene: .
CDR3 protein: CAISENYGYTF
CDR3 DNA: TGTGCCATCTCCGAGAACTATGGCTACACCTTC

J gene: TRBJ2-3
clone size: .
V gene: TRBV9
D gene: .
CDR3 protein: CASSVGSAGRVGDTQYF
CDR3 DNA: TGTGCCAGCAGCGTAGGCTCCGCGGGGCGGGTTGGAGATACGCAGTATTTT

J gene: TRBJ1-5
clone size: .
V gene: TRBV10-3
D gene: .
CDR3 protein: CAISRGENQPQHF
CDR3 DNA: TGTGCCATCAGCCGGGGTGAAAATCAGCCCCAGCATTTT

J gene: TRBJ2-4
clone size: .
V gene: TRBV19
D gene: TRBD1
CDR3 protein: CASSSDRVLNIQYF
CDR3 DNA: TGTGCCAGTAGTAGTGACAGGGTACTTAACATTCAGTACTTC

J gene: TRBJ1-5
clone size: .
V gene: TRBV19
D gene: .
CDR3 protein: CASSIDLWGDQPQHF
CDR3 DNA: TGTGCCAGTAGTATAGATCTGTGGGGAGATCAGCCCCAGCATTTT

J gene: TRBJ1-2
clone size: .
V gene: TRBV7-9
D gene: TRBD1
CDR3 protein: CASSRRDSGYTF
CDR3 DNA: TGTGCCAGCAGCCGCAGGGACAGCGGCTACACCTTC

J gene: TRBJ2-3
clone size: .
V gene: TRBV24-1
D gene: .
CDR3 protein: CATTQGGTDTQYF
CDR3 DNA: TGTGCCACGACTCAGGGCGGAACAGATACGCAGTATTTT

J gene: TRBJ2-2
clone size: .
V gene: TRBV29-1
D gene: TRBD2
CDR3 protein: CSVEDGAGGLPGELFF
CDR3 DNA: TGCAGCGTTGAAGATGGGGCGGGAGGCCTCCCCGGGGAGCTGTTTTTT

J gene: TRBJ2-1
clone size: .
V gene: TRBV7-3
D gene: .
CDR3 protein: CASSLSQGNNEQFF
CDR3 DNA: TGTGCCAGCAGCTTATCACAGGGTAACAATGAGCAGTTCTTC

J gene: TRBJ1-6
clone size: .
V gene: TRBV7-9
D gene: .
CDR3 protein: CASSSNNPGLSLHF
CDR3 DNA: TGTGCCAGCAGCTCGAACAATCCAGGGTTATCCCTCCACTTT

J gene: TRBJ2-3
clone size: once
V gene: TRBV18
D gene: TRBD2
CDR3 protein: CASHPPGLAGTDTQYF
CDR3 DNA: TGTGCCAGCCACCCTCCCGGACTAGCGGGCACAGATACGCAGTATTTT

J gene: TRBJ2-2
clone size: .
V gene: TRBV19
D gene: TRBD1
CDR3 protein: CASSNQGAGNTGELFF
CDR3 DNA: TGTGCCAGTAGTAACCAGGGGGCGGGCAACACCGGGGAGCTGTTTTTT

J gene: TRBJ1-5
clone size: .
V gene: TRBV5-1
D gene: TRBD1
CDR3 protein: CASSLGQGEGQPQHF
CDR3 DNA: TGCGCCAGCAGCTTGGGACAGGGGGAAGGGCAGCCCCAGCATTTT

J gene: TRBJ2-7
clone size: .
V gene: TRBV18
D gene: TRBD1
CDR3 protein: CASSPGQGPTYEQYF
CDR3 DNA: TGTGCCAGCTCACCCGGACAGGGACCCACCTACGAGCAGTACTTC

J gene: TRBJ1-2
clone size: .
V gene: TRBV19
D gene: TRBD1
CDR3 protein: CASSMTGTYGYTF
CDR3 DNA: TGTGCCAGTAGTATGACAGGGACCTATGGCTACACCTTC

J gene: TRBJ2-5
clone size: .
V gene: TRBV12-3/TRBV12-4
D gene: .
CDR3 protein: CASSLGAQETQYF
CDR3 DNA: TGTGCCAGCAGCCTAGGGGCGCAAGAGACCCAGTACTTC

J gene: TRBJ1-1
clone size: once
V gene: TRBV28
D gene: .
CDR3 protein: CASAKPRGFGTEAFF
CDR3 DNA: TGTGCCAGCGCTAAACCTAGGGGGTTTGGCACTGAAGCTTTCTTT

J gene: TRBJ1-5
clone size: .
V gene: TRBV27
D gene: .
CDR3 protein: CASSLSPRVGQPQHF
CDR3 DNA: TGTGCCAGCAGTTTATCCCCCAGGGTAGGTCAGCCCCAGCATTTT

J gene: TRBJ2-7
clone size: .
V gene: TRBV3-1/TRBV3-2
D gene: TRBD2
CDR3 protein: CASSQDTSGSYEQYF
CDR3 DNA: TGTGCCAGCAGCCAAGATACTAGCGGGAGCTACGAGCAGTACTTC

J gene: TRBJ2-5
clone size: .
V gene: TRBV3-1/TRBV3-2
D gene: .
CDR3 protein: CASSQGVGARETQYF
CDR3 DNA: TGTGCCAGCAGCCAAGGGGTGGGGGCACGAGAGACCCAGTACTTC

J gene: TRBJ1-1
clone size: .
V gene: TRBV27
D gene: TRBD1
CDR3 protein: CASSLVGGQGEAFF
CDR3 DNA: TGTGCCAGCAGTTTAGTAGGCGGACAGGGTGAAGCTTTCTTT

J gene: TRBJ2-1
clone size: .
V gene: TRBV7-2
D gene: TRBD2
CDR3 protein: CASRPTSATYNEQFF
CDR3 DNA: TGTGCCAGCAGACCAACTAGCGCTACCTACAATGAGCAGTTCTTC

J gene: TRBJ1-1
clone size: once
V gene: TRBV12-3/TRBV12-4
D gene: TRBD1
CDR3 protein: CASRPTGGRVAFF
CDR3 DNA: TGTGCCAGCAGGCCGACAGGGGGCAGGGTAGCTTTCTTT

J gene: TRBJ2-5
clone size: .
V gene: TRBV5-6
D gene: .
CDR3 protein: CASSSGRQGAGTQYF
CDR3 DNA: TGTGCCAGCAGCTCTGGTAGGCAGGGCGCTGGGACCCAGTACTTC

J gene: TRBJ1-2
clone size: .
V gene: TRBV28
D gene: .
CDR3 protein: CASSPQSRLIHYGYTF
CDR3 DNA: TGTGCCAGCAGTCCACAATCCCGACTGATCCACTATGGCTACACCTTC

J gene: TRBJ1-1
clone size: .
V gene: TRBV6-1
D gene: .
CDR3 protein: CASSATGTTRNTEAFF
CDR3 DNA: TGTGCCAGCAGTGCCACCGGGACAACCAGGAACACTGAAGCTTTCTTT

J gene: TRBJ2-7
clone size: .
V gene: TRBV29-1
D gene: .
CDR3 protein: CSVLTAYEQYF
CDR3 DNA: TGCAGCGTCCTAACCGCTTACGAGCAGTACTTC

J gene: TRBJ2-1
clone size: .
V gene: TRBV7-7
D gene: .
CDR3 protein: CASSLVLAEYNEQFF
CDR3 DNA: TGTGCTAGCAGCTTAGTTCTAGCCGAGTACAATGAGCAGTTCTTC

J gene: TRBJ1-2
clone size: .
V gene: TRBV6-1
D gene: .
CDR3 protein: CASSDAPRGYGYTF
CDR3 DNA: TGTGCCAGCAGTGATGCCCCCAGGGGTTATGGCTACACCTTC

J gene: TRBJ1-2
clone size: few
V gene: TRBV5-4
D gene: .
CDR3 protein: CASSLSSQGNYGYTF
CDR3 DNA: TGTGCCAGCAGCTTGAGTTCACAGGGTAACTATGGCTACACCTTC

J gene: TRBJ1-2
clone size: .
V gene: TRBV7-7
D gene: TRBD1
CDR3 protein: CASSLRGQPHGYTF
CDR3 DNA: TGTGCTAGCAGCTTAAGGGGACAGCCCCATGGCTACACCTTC

J gene: TRBJ2-1
clone size: .
V gene: TRBV19
D gene: TRBD2
CDR3 protein: CASSSGTLSGRANEQFF
CDR3 DNA: TGTGCCAGTAGTTCCGGGACTCTCAGCGGGAGGGCCAATGAGCAGTTCTTC

J gene: TRBJ2-5
clone size: few
V gene: TRBV4-3
D gene: .
CDR3 protein: CASSQDYRETQYF
CDR3 DNA: TGCGCCAGCAGCCAAGATTATCGGGAGACCCAGTACTTC

J gene: TRBJ1-2
clone size: .
V gene: TRBV14
D gene: TRBD1
CDR3 protein: CASSQWTGTGYTF
CDR3 DNA: TGTGCCAGCAGCCAATGGACAGGGACCGGCTACACCTTC

J gene: TRBJ1-1
clone size: .
V gene: TRBV29-1
D gene: .
CDR3 protein: CSVMARGRTEAFF
CDR3 DNA: TGCAGCGTGATGGCCAGGGGAAGAACTGAAGCTTTCTTT

J gene: TRBJ2-7
clone size: .
V gene: TRBV28
D gene: TRBD1
CDR3 protein: CASSYRGPTSYEQYF
CDR3 DNA: TGTGCCAGCAGTTACAGGGGGCCCACTTCCTACGAGCAGTACTTC

J gene: TRBJ2-2
clone size: .
V gene: TRBV6-5
D gene: TRBD1
CDR3 protein: CATKRTGATGELFF
CDR3 DNA: TGTGCCACCAAACGGACAGGGGCCACCGGGGAGCTGTTTTTT

J gene: TRBJ2-2
clone size: .
V gene: TRBV6-4
D gene: TRBD2
CDR3 protein: CASSSGRGNTGELFF
CDR3 DNA: TGTGCCAGCAGTAGCGGGAGGGGAAACACCGGGGAGCTGTTTTTT

J gene: TRBJ2-4
clone size: .
V gene: TRBV4-3
D gene: .
CDR3 protein: CASSQDPSSGVDIQYF
CDR3 DNA: TGCGCCAGCAGCCAAGACCCAAGCTCGGGGGTAGACATTCAGTACTTC

J gene: TRBJ2-1
clone size: .
V gene: TRBV27
D gene: TRBD2
CDR3 protein: CASGTSGSGNEQFF
CDR3 DNA: TGTGCCAGCGGGACTAGCGGGAGTGGCAATGAGCAGTTCTTC

J gene: TRBJ1-1
clone size: .
V gene: TRBV5-4
D gene: TRBD1
CDR3 protein: CASNQDRGLLNTEAFF
CDR3 DNA: TGTGCCAGCAACCAGGACAGGGGGCTCTTGAACACTGAAGCTTTCTTT

J gene: TRBJ1-3
clone size: once
V gene: TRBV4-1
D gene: .
CDR3 protein: CASSQEGGTGNTIYF
CDR3 DNA: TGCGCCAGCAGCCAAGAGGGGGGAACTGGAAACACCATATATTTT

J gene: TRBJ1-1
clone size: .
V gene: TRBV29-1
D gene: TRBD1
CDR3 protein: CSVVGTDLNTEAFF
CDR3 DNA: TGCAGCGTTGTAGGGACAGATCTGAACACTGAAGCTTTCTTT

J gene: TRBJ2-3
clone size: .
V gene: TRBV3-1/TRBV3-2
D gene: .
CDR3 protein: CASSLQASSADTQYF
CDR3 DNA: TGTGCCAGCAGCCTACAGGCCTCGTCAGCAGATACGCAGTATTTT

J gene: TRBJ1-4
clone size: .
V gene: TRBV19
D gene: .
CDR3 protein: CAAGATNEKLFF
CDR3 DNA: TGTGCCGCGGGAGCAACTAATGAAAAACTGTTTTTT

J gene: TRBJ2-1
clone size: .
V gene: TRBV24-1
D gene: .
CDR3 protein: CATSDPQGFEEQFF
CDR3 DNA: TGTGCCACCAGTGACCCTCAGGGGTTCGAAGAGCAGTTCTTC